The 20 T cell receptor beta chains below come from one sample, sequenced in a study of cytomegalovirus exposure and HLA in healthy donors. Vbeta (60) and Jbeta (13) primers were used in the PCR. The table came from immunoSEQ multiplex PCR; TCRdb's copy has only in-frame clones and leaves some out. Here the sample spans approximately 110,000 clones, roughly 13% being singletons. Sequenced sample: PBMCs. All receptors derive from a man in his forties in good health and CMV-seropositive.

This chain links TRBV27 with TRBJ1-5, with TRBD1 matching over 7 bases. After removal of 5 bases from V and 7 bases from J, the junction contained 11 bases not matched to a gene. The germline gives CDR1 MNHEY, CDR2 SMNVEV (reference sequence). The CDR3 spans 15 residues. DNA of the CDR3: TGTGCCAGCAGTGCCACCACAGGGGCTGACCAGCCCCAGCATTTT. Encoded protein: CASSATTGADQPQHF.

This clone was detected only a few times. This chain connects TRBV6-5 to TRBJ2-7, with 9 bases fitting TRBD1. The CDR3 has 14 amino acids. Trimming removed 7 bases from V and 4 bases from J; junction bases left unmatched: 8. Germline assignment: CDR1 MNHEY and CDR2 SVGAGI. Here the CDR3 DNA reads TGTGCCAGCAAGACGGACAGGGGCCAATACGAGCAGTACTTC. It encodes CASKTDRGQYEQYF.

V gene TRBV28 combines with J gene TRBJ1-1, with 9 nucleotides matching TRBD1. The CDR3 contains 13 residues. V gave up 6 bases and J gave up 5 bases; unmatched junction bases: 4. Looked up from germline, CDR1 is MDHEN and CDR2 is SYDVKM. The CDR3 sequence: CASRYRGRTEAFF. The CDR3 DNA reads as TGTGCCAGCAGGTACAGGGGGCGAACTGAAGCTTTCTTT.

This clone was observed a handful of times. This rearrangement joins TRBV15 to TRBJ1-2, with D possibly being TRBD1 (5 bases). The germline CDR1 and CDR2 sequences are LNHNV and YYDKDF (reference sequence). This CDR3 is built from 13 residues. With 0 bases removed from V and 8 bases from J, the gap between germline ends came to 10 bases. CDR3 protein: CATSRDRVGGYTF. CDR3 sequence (DNA): TGTGCCACCAGCAGAGACAGGGTGGGAGGCTACACCTTC.

This clone was counted a few times. The chain links TRBV7-2 to TRBJ2-3; TRBD2 matches 13 bases. The CDR3 has 14 residues. J was trimmed by 4 bases and V by 6 bases; bases with no gene match: 1. CDR1 and CDR2 from the germline V gene are SGHTA and FQGNSA. In DNA, the CDR3 is TGTGCCAGCAGACTAGCGGGAGGGGCAGATACGCAGTATTTT. It codes for CASRLAGGADTQYF.

The chain recombines TRBV7-9 with TRBJ2-5, with 14 positions matching TRBD2. The CDR3 covers 16 residues. The germline CDR1 and CDR2 sequences are SEHNR and FQNEAQ (reference sequence). V lost 3 bases and J lost 4; bases outside the gene matches: 4. The CDR3 sequence is CASSFPGLAGVETQYF. The CDR3 nucleotides read TGTGCCAGCAGCTTCCCGGGACTAGCGGGAGTAGAGACCCAGTACTTC.

This clone turned up a few times. The chain joins TRBV27 to TRBJ2-3; 13 bases line up with TRBD2. V lost 5 bases and J lost 2; bases outside the gene matches: 4. CDR1 MNHEY and CDR2 SMNVEV come from the germline V gene (reference sequence). This CDR3 contains 16 residues. This chain's CDR3 is CASSPTSGRDTDTQYF. The CDR3, as DNA: TGTGCCAGCAGTCCTACTAGCGGGAGGGACACAGATACGCAGTATTTT.

This clone occurred a few times. The V call is TRBV4-1, the J call TRBJ1-1, with 7 positions matching TRBD1. Per the germline V gene, CDR1 is MGHRA and CDR2 is YSYEKL. CDR3 length equals 12 residues. Trimming at V came to 5 bases and at J to 6 bases, leaving 3 bases not matched to a gene. CDR3 DNA sequence: TGCGCCAGCAGCTTCGACAGGGCTGAAGCTTTCTTT. It translates to CASSFDRAEAFF.

In this sample, this clone turned up a few times. J is TRBJ2-5 and V is TRBV6-5, with 7 bases lining up with TRBD1. There are 14 residues in the CDR3. Losses at the gene ends were 4 bases for V and 6 bases for J; bases not matched to a gene: 8. CDR1 MNHEY and CDR2 SVGAGI come from the germline V gene. CDR3 amino acids: CASSSFRDSKTQYF. The CDR3 nucleotides read TGTGCCAGCAGTTCGTTCCGGGACAGTAAGACCCAGTACTTC.

A few counts support this clone. V is TRBV5-6 and J is TRBJ2-5, with D possibly TRBD1 on 5 matching bases. The CDR3 runs 15 residues. Trimming removed 1 base at V and 2 bases at J, with 12 bases between. Looked up from germline, CDR1 is SGHDT and CDR2 is YYEEEE. The DNA for the CDR3 is TGTGCCAGCAGCTTGAGTCCGTCAGGGCAAGAGACCCAGTACTTC. Translated: CASSLSPSGQETQYF. Full variable domain (outside the CDR3, taken from reference TRBV5-6 and TRBJ2-5): DAGVTQSPTHLIKTRGQQVTLRCSPKSGHDTVSWYQQALGQGPQFIFQYYEEEERQRGNFPDRFSGHQFPNYSSELNVNALLLGDSALYLCASSLSPSGQETQYFGPGTRLLVL.

This clone has just one count. The chain employs TRBV27 and TRBJ2-1; no clear D gene. Per germline, CDR1 MNHEY and CDR2 SMNVEV (reference sequence). The V gene lost 2 bases and the J gene lost 0 bases, with 8 bases spanning the gap. CDR3 length equals 15 residues. This CDR3 is CASSLVYSSYNEQFF. The CDR3 region has the DNA TGTGCCAGCAGTTTAGTCTATAGCTCCTACAATGAGCAGTTCTTC.

There are a few counts of this clone. This chain joins TRBV5-1 and TRBJ1-1, with D hard to call. The CDR3 sequence is 12 residues long. In germline, CDR1 is SGHRS, CDR2 YFSETQ. Trimming took off 4 bases at V and 1 base at J, with 5 bases between the two ends. CDR3 nucleotide sequence: TGCGCCAGCAGCGCACAGAACACTGAAGCTTTCTTT. Its protein is CASSAQNTEAFF. The variable domain in full, with the rest retrieved from reference TRBV5-1 and TRBJ1-1, is KAGVTQTPRYLIKTRGQQVTLSCSPISGHRSVSWYQQTPGQGLQFLFEYFSETQRNKGNFPGRFSGRQFSNSRSEMNVSTLELGDSALYLCASSAQNTEAFFGQGTRLTVV.

This clone appeared a few times. The CDR3 protein is CASSLPTGGISYNEQFF. For the CDR3, the DNA is TGTGCCAGCAGCTTACCGACAGGGGGCATCTCCTACAATGAGCAGTTCTTC. The V gene is TRBV7-9, the J gene TRBJ2-1; 10 bases agree with TRBD1. Germline lookup yields CDR1 SEHNR and CDR2 FQNEAQ (reference sequence). This CDR3 region has 17 residues. With V trimmed by 2 bases and J by 0 bases, 4 bases remained unmatched. The full variable domain, with the rest looked up from reference TRBV7-9 and TRBJ2-1, is DTGVSQNPRHKITKRGQNVTFRCDPISEHNRLYWYRQTLGQGPEFLTYFQNEAQLEKSRLLSDRFSAERPKGSFSTLEIQRTEQGDSAMYLCASSLPTGGISYNEQFFGPGTRLTVL.

This clone was recorded once. The CDR3 nucleotides read TGTGCCAGCAGCCAATTCCCAGTGAACACTGAAGCTTTCTTT. Protein sequence: CASSQFPVNTEAFF. The V gene is TRBV16, the J gene TRBJ1-1; D not certain. CDR1 KGHSY and CDR2 FQNENV come from the germline V gene. The CDR3 spans 14 residues. V lost 1 base, J lost 0 bases, and 6 bases lay in between.

The chain employs TRBV2 and TRBJ2-6; a possible D gene is TRBD2 (7 bases). The CDR3 is made up of 13 amino acids. Germline loops: CDR1 SNHLY, CDR2 FYNNEI. Between the trimmed V and J ends, which lost 11 bases and 3 bases, there was a span of 11 bases. The CDR3 DNA reads TGTGCCGGGGGGGGGCGTGGGGCCAACGTCCTGACTTTC. Protein sequence: CAGGGRGANVLTF.

The rearrangement uses TRBV7-2 and TRBJ2-5; D possibly corresponds to TRBD2 (6 bases). This CDR3 comprises 14 residues. Germline V lookup: CDR1 SGHTA, CDR2 FQGNSA. The ends were cut back, 8 bases at V and 5 bases at J, with 18 bases in the middle. The CDR3 sequence is CASLPRPGVETQYF. The CDR3, as DNA: TGTGCCAGCCTCCCCCGCCCGGGAGTGGAGACCCAGTACTTC. The whole variable domain, remainder taken from reference TRBV7-2 and TRBJ2-5, is GAGVSQSPSNKVTEKGKDVELRCDPISGHTALYWYRQSLGQGLEFLIYFQGNSAPDKSGLPSDRFSAERTGGSVSTLTIQRTQQEDSAVYLCASLPRPGVETQYFGPGTRLLVL.

The chain carries TRBV4-2 and TRBJ1-2; D is undetermined. The V and J ends lost 0 bases and 6 bases respectively, with 14 bases between them. Germline V gene lookup returns CDR1 LGHNA and CDR2 YNFKEQ. The CDR3 runs 15 residues. CDR3 sequence (DNA): TGTGCCAGCAGCCAAGAACGGCAGCTTCAGGATGGCTACACCTTC. This codes for CASSQERQLQDGYTF.

This rearrangement joins TRBV6-5 to TRBJ2-5, with 11 bases fitting TRBD1. Germline CDR1 and CDR2: MNHEY and SVGAGI. Unmatched junction bases numbered 6, after V lost 4 bases and J lost 5 bases. This CDR3 comprises 15 residues. The CDR3 here is CASSFGQGAFETQYF. The CDR3, as DNA: TGTGCCAGCAGTTTCGGACAGGGGGCTTTCGAGACCCAGTACTTC.

CDR3 residues: CASTAVGGGETQYF. The DNA of the CDR3 is TGTGCCAGCACCGCCGTTGGGGGGGGAGAGACCCAGTACTTC. The gene calls are TRBV28 and TRBJ2-5, with TRBD2 matching 7 bases. Trimming removed 7 bases from V and 4 bases from J; junction bases left unmatched: 9. This CDR3 spans 14 amino acids. In germline, CDR1 is MDHEN, CDR2 SYDVKM.

The genes are TRBV7-7 and TRBJ2-1; TRBD1 aligns across 9 bases. The CDR3 is 14 residues long. The germline V gene encodes CDR1 SSHAT and CDR2 FNYEAQ (reference sequence). V trimming: 3 bases; J trimming: 10 bases; junction bases outside the gene matches: 7. Written as DNA, the CDR3 is TGTGCCAGCAGCTTCTCGGGACAGGGATCCGAGCAGTTCTTC. It specifies CASSFSGQGSEQFF.